This is a list of T cell receptor beta chains from one sample in a study of blood T cell repertoires in COVID-19. Clones were read by immunoSEQ multiplex PCR, and TCRdb kept only the in-frame ones, dropping some. Of 94,000 or so clones in the sample, 85% to 90% were seen once. The sample comprised peripheral blood. Receptors originate from a woman in her 70s with acute or convalescent COVID-19. Each CDR3 is given with its conserved first and last residue. The D gene is left open where the match is weak. A clone size is listed for some rows: how often the clone was seen (once, few, many), or a class if it is expanded.

CDR3aa,CDR3nt,j_gene,d_gene,v_gene,abundance
CASSSLDRGYVNTIYF,TGTGCCAGCTCATCTCTAGACAGGGGATACGTAAACACCATATATTTT,TRBJ1-3,TRBD1,TRBV18,NA
CASSLYRDQPQHF,TGTGCCAGCAGTTTATATCGGGATCAGCCCCAGCATTTT,TRBJ1-5,NA,TRBV27,NA
CASSYLYSAGELFF,TGTGCCAGCAGTTACCTCTACAGTGCCGGGGAGCTGTTTTTT,TRBJ2-2,NA,TRBV6-5,NA
CASSNGQGANYNSPLHF,TGTGCCAGTAGTAACGGACAGGGGGCTAACTATAATTCACCCCTCCACTTT,TRBJ1-6,TRBD1,TRBV19,NA
CASSMGGPRTGARETQYF,TGTGCCAGTAGTATGGGCGGGCCGCGGACAGGGGCGCGGGAGACCCAGTACTTC,TRBJ2-5,TRBD1,TRBV19,NA
CATFLGGARGNGYTF,TGTGCCACCTTCCTCGGGGGGGCGCGTGGGAATGGCTACACCTTC,TRBJ1-2,NA,TRBV27,NA
CASSPSAVGTEAFF,TGTGCCAGCAGTCCCTCGGCGGTGGGCACTGAAGCTTTCTTT,TRBJ1-1,NA,TRBV27,NA
CASSLGTGSNQPQHF,TGTGCCAGCAGCTTAGGGACAGGGTCCAATCAGCCCCAGCATTTT,TRBJ1-5,TRBD1,TRBV7-6,few
CASRSLAGGTYEQYF,TGTGCCAGCAGGTCACTAGCGGGGGGGACCTACGAGCAGTACTTC,TRBJ2-7,TRBD2,TRBV6-5,NA
CASSISLANEQFF,TGTGCCAGTAGTATCTCCTTAGCAAATGAGCAGTTCTTC,TRBJ2-1,NA,TRBV19,NA
CASSPLTVDSERGETQYF,TGCGCCAGCAGCCCGCTAACAGTGGACAGCGAAAGGGGGGAGACCCAGTACTTC,TRBJ2-5,NA,TRBV5-1,NA
CASSFGGLVQQFF,TGTGCCAGCAGCTTCGGGGGACTAGTGCAGCAGTTCTTC,TRBJ2-1,TRBD2,TRBV7-9,NA
CASSLHRDNYGYTF,TGTGCCAGCAGCTTACACAGGGACAACTATGGCTACACCTTC,TRBJ1-2,NA,TRBV7-3,NA
CASSTSGQVAYEQYF,TGTGCCAGTAGTACATCGGGACAGGTAGCCTACGAGCAGTACTTC,TRBJ2-7,TRBD1,TRBV19,NA
CASSLGSGGPTNYGYTF,TGTGCCAGCAGCTTGGGATCAGGGGGGCCCACTAACTATGGCTACACCTTC,TRBJ1-2,TRBD1,TRBV5-4,NA
CASTTRGRGEKLFF,TGTGCCAGCACCACTAGGGGGCGCGGTGAAAAACTGTTTTTT,TRBJ1-4,TRBD1,TRBV28,NA
CASTPTRWGNNSPLHF,TGTGCCAGCACCCCCACCCGGTGGGGCAATAATTCACCCCTCCACTTT,TRBJ1-6,NA,TRBV7-8,NA
CASSEEGQGYGYTF,TGTGCCAGCAGTGAAGAGGGGCAGGGCTATGGCTACACCTTC,TRBJ1-2,NA,TRBV6-1,NA
CASSEAPSRGTGANVLTF,TGTGCCAGCAGTGAAGCCCCGTCCAGGGGAACGGGGGCCAACGTCCTGACTTTC,TRBJ2-6,NA,TRBV2,NA